The entry that follows covers one T cell receptor (beta chain) sequence. The antigen is undetermined. Sample time point: newly diagnosed GD, antithyroid drugs for less than 3 months. After RNA was extracted from PBMCs, the TCR library was made from it. The source of the sample is a study of regulatory T cells in long-lasting Graves disease. Study-level findings and limits: Sample size, which was small, may have reduced accuracy.

Building of the TCR beta libraries involved iRepertoire HTBI primers and Arm-PCR of CDR3 regions. TCRdb re-called the multiplex PCR reads through MiXCR, storing one row per CDR3 protein. The data show hundreds of thousands of distinct CDR3 sequences, 15% to 20% seen once. These same records also appear under a second study, on T cells in Graves' hyperthyroidism and ophthalmopathy. According to that study: A first-round RT-PCR of the TCR CDR3 used the HTBI primer set.

The starting material was peripheral blood mononuclear cells (PBMCs), obtained at new diagnosis, from a patient treated with antithyroid drugs. This sequence was found in a woman aged 40 to 65 with Graves disease.

CDR3 in DNA: TGCGCCAGCAGCTCGGACGGAGAGCCCAATCAGCCCCAGCATTTT. Translation: CASSSDGEPNQPQHF. The chain combines TRBV5-1 with TRBJ1-5; D unclear. The CDR3 extends over 15 amino acids. V dropped 3 bases and J dropped 3 bases, with 13 bases sitting between them. Germline V CDR1 and CDR2: SGHRS, YFSETQ.